The table lists the clone carrying this T cell receptor beta chain with a count of one. The CDR3 runs 13 residues. With 1 base removed from V and 5 bases from J, the gap between germline ends came to 5 bases. The sample is drawn from a study of blood T cell repertoires in COVID-19. Study-wide background: PBMCs, B-cell-depleted T cells, or T cells were the source of the cDNA or gDNA that made up the material.

Original methodology: From reference gene primer amplification, estimates of nucleated cell counts were derived. Profiling relied on immunoSEQ multiplex PCR, and the TCRdb table lists in-frame clones only, not all of them. That table gives V, J and clone size, and the DNA gave D and trimming. The table has roughly 70,000 clones, approximately 89% seen once. The receptor was isolated from a man at least 80 years old with acute or convalescent COVID-19. The rearrangement joins TRBV12-3 or TRBV12-4 to TRBJ2-2; D not resolved. The material sequenced was peripheral blood. The CDR3 loop is CASSLDGTGELFF. CDR3 DNA: TGTGCCAGCAGTTTAGACGGGACCGGGGAGCTGTTTTTT.